The T cell receptor beta chain described here comes from a study of T cells in Graves' hyperthyroidism and ophthalmopathy. Study information: Sampling of peripheral blood happened at initial diagnosis, prior to any treatment.

This clonotype was seen many times. What it recognizes is unknown. Reasons for excluding patients were uncontrolled infection, other autoimmune disease, pregnancy or lactation. RNA transcripts gave rise to amplified TCR beta CDR3 regions. A first-round RT-PCR of the TCR CDR3 used the HTBI primer set. TCRdb reprocessed the multiplex PCR reads via MiXCR and lists one record per CDR3 protein. The table lists 350,000 or so distinct CDR3 sequences, about 15% of them singletons. Study-wide results and limits: The blood repertoire included most of the expanded thyroid clonotypes above 0.001.

Material for sequencing was blood. The receptor comes from a woman in her thirties with Graves' hyperthyroidism that later progressed to Graves' ophthalmopathy.

Here the CDR3 reads CASSVADTQYF. CDR3 sequence (DNA): TGTGCCAGCAGTGTTGCAGATACGCAGTATTTT. The gene calls are TRBV6-1 and TRBJ2-3, with D hard to call. V was clipped by 4 bases and J by 4 bases, with 3 bases between them. CDR3 length equals 11 residues. Germline V CDR1 and CDR2: MNHNS, SASEGT.